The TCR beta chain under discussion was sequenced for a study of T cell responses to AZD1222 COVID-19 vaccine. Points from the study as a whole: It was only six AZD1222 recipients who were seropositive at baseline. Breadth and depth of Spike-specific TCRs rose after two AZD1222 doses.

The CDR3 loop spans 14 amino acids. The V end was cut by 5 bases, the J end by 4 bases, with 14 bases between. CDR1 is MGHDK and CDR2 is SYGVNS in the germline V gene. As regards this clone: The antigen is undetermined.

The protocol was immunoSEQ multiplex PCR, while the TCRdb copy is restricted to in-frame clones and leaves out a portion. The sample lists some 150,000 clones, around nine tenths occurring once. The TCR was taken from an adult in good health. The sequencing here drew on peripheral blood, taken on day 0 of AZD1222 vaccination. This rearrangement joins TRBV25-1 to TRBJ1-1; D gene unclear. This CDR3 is CASSLAGGSTEAFF. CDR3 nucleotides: TGTGCCAGCAGTCTCGCGGGCGGAAGCACTGAAGCTTTCTTT.